Listed here are 25 T cell receptor beta chains from one sample, sequenced in a study of blood T cells in healthy people across ages. Through a sample-barcoded 5' primer and a J-beta primer mix, a second PCR was run for roughly 6 to 12 cycles. TCRdb fed the 5' RACE reads into MiXCR, producing one record per CDR3 protein. Of approximately 780,000 distinct CDR3 sequences listed, around a quarter are singletons. The same data also contributed to another study, on T cells of mothers and their children.

Sequencing input: blood. These receptors were taken from a boy younger than 18 in good health.

V usage is TRBV5-1 and J usage is TRBJ2-5, with 7 bases lining up with TRBD1. In germline, CDR1 is SGHRS, CDR2 YFSETQ. Trimming cost V 6 bases and J 7 bases; bases outside gene matches: 15. The CDR3 loop spans 15 amino acids. In nucleotides, the CDR3 is TGCGCCAGCACCGCCTCGGACAGGCGCCCTGGGACCCAGTACTTC. Its translation is CASTASDRRPGTQYF.

The chain uses TRBV11-2 and TRBJ1-2; D is unresolved. The V gene's germline CDR1 is SGHAT and CDR2 FQNNGV. Trimming took off 2 bases at V and 7 bases at J, with 14 bases between the two ends. The CDR3 is 14 amino acids. CDR3 DNA: TGTGCCAGCAGCTTAAATACGGAGATCTGTGGCTACACCTTC. Protein sequence: CASSLNTEICGYTF.

The V gene is TRBV5-1, the J gene TRBJ2-7; the D gene could be TRBD1 or TRBD2 (5 bases each). Germline loops: CDR1 SGHRS, CDR2 YFSETQ. The CDR3 contains 12 residues. V dropped 5 bases and J dropped 5 bases, with 11 bases sitting between them. The CDR3 sequence: CASRGWDDEQYF. The CDR3 coding sequence is TGCGCCAGCAGGGGTTGGGACGACGAGCAGTACTTC.

The sample holds a few counts of this clonotype. This chain connects TRBV5-1 to TRBJ2-5, with 8 bases matching TRBD2. This CDR3 has 14 residues. With V trimmed by 2 bases and J by 4 bases, 4 bases remained unmatched. Germline values: CDR1 SGHRS, CDR2 YFSETQ. CDR3 protein: CASSFVAGRETQYF. CDR3 DNA sequence: TGCGCCAGCAGCTTTGTAGCGGGGAGAGAGACCCAGTACTTC.

This chain connects TRBV25-1 to TRBJ2-4; 8 bases agree with TRBD2. The CDR3 totals 16 residues. The V segment lost 7 bases and the J segment 2 bases; nucleotides outside the gene matches: 10. Germline CDR1 and CDR2: MGHDK and SYGVNS. The CDR3 sequence: CASNMTGGHTKNIQYF. CDR3 DNA: TGTGCCAGCAATATGACGGGGGGGCACACCAAAAACATTCAGTACTTC.

This chain connects TRBV29-1 to TRBJ2-3; TRBD1 agrees at 10 bases. Trimming removed 6 bases from V and 6 bases from J; junction bases left unmatched: 12. Germline V gene data show CDR1 as SQVTM and CDR2 as ANQGSEA. The CDR3 is made up of 15 amino acids. CDR3 sequence reads: CSVQMGQGFRDTQYF. The CDR3 DNA is TGCAGCGTCCAAATGGGACAGGGGTTCAGGGATACGCAGTATTTT.

The chain carries TRBV7-9 and TRBJ2-5, with D tentatively TRBD2 (6 bases). The J call may not be correct, given that the DNA end is closer to TRBJ2-1. There are 14 residues in the CDR3. Germline CDR1 is SEHNR and CDR2 is FQNEAQ (reference sequence). The CDR3 reads CASSSGGGVNEQFF. CDR3 bases: TGTGCCAGCAGCTCCGGGGGTGGTGTTAATGAGCAGTTCTTC.

V usage is TRBV6-5 and J usage is TRBJ2-1, with a weak D call TRBD1 (6 bases). Per germline, CDR1 MNHEY and CDR2 SVGAGI. V lost 7 bases, J lost 6 bases, and 19 bases lay in between. This CDR3 is 15 amino acids long. The CDR3, as DNA: TGTGCCAGCAACTCGTCAGGGGCCTCGGGCAATGAGCAGTTCTTC. The encoded protein is CASNSSGASGNEQFF.

This clonotype was counted a few times. The J gene is TRBJ1-2, the V gene TRBV11-2; D perhaps matches TRBD1 (6 bases). CDR1 is SGHAT and CDR2 is FQNNGV in the germline V gene. V gave up 5 bases and J gave up 4 bases, with 11 bases separating them. The CDR3 spans 13 residues. In nucleotides, the CDR3 is TGTGCCAGCAGCGACGGACAGTTCTATGGCTACACCTTC. It encodes CASSDGQFYGYTF.

This clonotype was seen once. The V gene is TRBV15, the J gene TRBJ2-3; TRBD1 aligns across 8 bases. CDR3 length: 14 amino acids. J lost 1 base, V lost 3 bases, and 0 bases had no gene match. Germline lookup yields CDR1 LNHNV and CDR2 YYDKDF (reference sequence). The CDR3 nucleotides are TGTGCCACCAGCAGGGGACAGGGCACAGATACGCAGTATTTT. This encodes CATSRGQGTDTQYF.

This clonotype was recorded once. This chain uses TRBV7-2 with TRBJ2-5, with D perhaps TRBD2 (6 bases). Near its end, the DNA agrees better with TRBJ2-1, so the J call may be wrong. The CDR3 covers 14 residues. The germline gives CDR1 SGHTA, CDR2 FQGNSA. The CDR3 region has the DNA TGTGCCAGCAGCACCGGGACTCTTAAAAATGAGCAGTTCTTC. Amino acids: CASSTGTLKNEQFF.

The chain combines TRBV2 with TRBJ1-3, with unresolved D. Trimming took 7 bases from V and 0 from J, leaving 16 bases between them. Germline lookup yields CDR1 SNHLY and CDR2 FYNNEI. This CDR3 spans 16 amino acids. CDR3 coding DNA: TGTGCCAGCAAAGAATTAGGTCCTTACTCTGGAAACACCATATATTTT. This sequence encodes CASKELGPYSGNTIYF. Supplemented by reference TRBV2 and TRBJ1-3, the full variable domain reads EPEVTQTPSHQVTQMGQEVILRCVPISNHLYFYWYRQILGQKVEFLVSFYNNEISEKSEIFDDQFSVERPDGSNFTLKIRSTKLEDSAMYFCASKELGPYSGNTIYFGEGSWLTVV.

V gene TRBV4-2 combines with J gene TRBJ2-3; 10 bases fit TRBD2. With V trimmed by 4 bases and J by 5 bases, 9 bases remained unmatched. CDR3 size: 16 residues. Germline values: CDR1 LGHNA, CDR2 YNFKEQ. In DNA, the CDR3 is TGTGCCAGCAGCCTGGGCGCAGCGGGGGGGGAAGATACGCAGTATTTT. Residues: CASSLGAAGGEDTQYF.

The CDR3 spells CASILNRLNTGELFF. The CDR3, as DNA: TGTGCCAGCATCTTAAACCGACTCAACACCGGGGAGCTGTTTTTT. The V gene is TRBV12-3 or TRBV12-4, the J gene TRBJ2-2; unclear D gene. The CDR3 contains 15 residues. V lost 7 bases and J 2 bases, leaving 14 bases between the germline ends.

This clonotype was seen a handful of times. The V and J genes are TRBV12-3 or TRBV12-4 and TRBJ1-2; 8 bases line up with TRBD1. V lost 4 bases, J lost 4 bases, and 5 bases stayed unmatched. This CDR3 has 14 residues. The CDR3 DNA is TGTGCCAGCAGTTGGGCAGGGGGCATCTATGGCTACACCTTC. It specifies CASSWAGGIYGYTF.

This clonotype was counted between two and nine times. The rearrangement uses TRBV3-1 and TRBJ2-2; D unresolved. The V end was cut by 4 bases, the J end by 2 bases, with 8 bases between. Germline values: CDR1 LGHDT, CDR2 YNNKEL (reference sequence). This CDR3 spans 14 amino acids. CDR3 region: CASSLRSNTGELFF. The DNA of the CDR3 is TGTGCCAGCAGCCTTAGGAGTAACACCGGGGAGCTGTTTTTT.

The genes are TRBV6-5 and TRBJ2-7; a possible D gene is TRBD2 (7 bases). Matching the DNA end better, TRBJ2-5 makes the J call doubtful. CDR1 and CDR2 from the germline V gene are MNHEY and SVGAGI. The CDR3 totals 15 residues. CDR3 sequence reads: CASGGAGAAQETQYF. Written as DNA, the CDR3 is TGTGCCAGCGGCGGGGCGGGGGCAGCTCAAGAGACCCAGTACTTC.

This clonotype was counted between two and nine times. The rearrangement links TRBV24-1 to TRBJ2-3; D unclear. This CDR3 is 15 amino acids long. V lost 2 bases, J lost 1 base, and 9 bases lay in between. Germline-derived CDR1 and CDR2 are KGHDR and SFDVKD. CDR3 bases: TGTGCCACCAGTGATTCCCAGACTGGCACAGATACGCAGTATTTT. Amino acids: CATSDSQTGTDTQYF.

This clonotype has more than one count but fewer than ten. This chain uses TRBV12-3 or TRBV12-4 with TRBJ2-5; 8 nucleotides agree with TRBD2. The DNA end is more similar to TRBJ2-7, so the J call may be wrong. This CDR3 comprises 14 residues. Written as DNA, the CDR3 is TGTGCCAGCAGTTTAATAGCGGGGATCTACGAGCAGTACTTC. Translation: CASSLIAGIYEQYF.

This clonotype was observed a few times. The CDR3 here is CASSVLAGRGNEQFF. For the CDR3, the DNA is TGTGCCAGCAGTGTCCTAGCGGGGAGGGGCAATGAGCAGTTCTTC. The chain links TRBV6-1 to TRBJ2-5; 9 bases are a match to TRBD2. The DNA end lines up better with TRBJ2-1; the J call may be wrong. This CDR3 contains 15 residues. Germline V gene sequence: CDR1 MNHNS, CDR2 SASEGT.

The rearrangement joins TRBV7-2 to TRBJ2-5; no firm D call. The J call may be faulty, since TRBJ2-7 better matches the DNA end. Germline V gene sequence: CDR1 SGHTA, CDR2 FQGNSA. The CDR3 contains 11 residues. This CDR3 reads CASSFALEQYF. In nucleotides, the CDR3 is TGTGCCAGCAGCTTCGCCCTCGAGCAGTACTTC.

The chain joins TRBV28 to TRBJ1-2, with TRBD1 matching 7 bases. J gave up 7 bases and V 6 bases, and 8 bases lay outside the gene matches. The CDR3 consists of 13 residues. The V gene's germline CDR1 is MDHEN and CDR2 SYDVKM. This CDR3 reads CASRVTGAVGYTF. The CDR3 region has the DNA TGTGCCAGCAGAGTAACAGGGGCTGTTGGCTACACCTTC.

This clonotype came up a few times. The J gene is TRBJ2-5, the V gene TRBV9, with 10 bases aligning to TRBD1. The J call is doubtful: the DNA matches TRBJ2-1 better. The CDR3 totals 15 residues. Germline CDR1 reads SGDLS; CDR2 reads YYNGEE. CDR3 in DNA: TGTGCCAGCACCATGGGGACAGGGGTACGTAATGAGCAGTTCTTC. It yields the protein CASTMGTGVRNEQFF.

This rearrangement joins TRBV6-1 to TRBJ1-1; D is ambiguous. Germline V gene data show CDR1 as MNHNS and CDR2 as SASEGT. Trimming pared 4 bases from V and 6 bases from J, leaving 9 bases between. CDR3 length: 12 amino acids. CDR3 in amino acids: CASSAQAAEAFF. The CDR3 nucleotides read TGTGCCAGCAGTGCCCAGGCCGCTGAAGCTTTCTTT.

The chain recombines TRBV12-3 or TRBV12-4 with TRBJ2-4, with a weak D call TRBD1 (6 bases). The germline V and J ends were trimmed by 5 bases and 4 bases, with 15 bases remaining between them. The CDR3 extends over 15 amino acids. CDR3: CASSAQGLLKNIQYF. CDR3 DNA: TGTGCCAGCAGTGCCCAGGGGCTGCTAAAAAACATTCAGTACTTC.